These 16 T cell receptor beta chains were sequenced from one sample in a study of PD-1 blockade in classical Hodgkin lymphoma. The protocol was immunoSEQ multiplex PCR, while the TCRdb copy is restricted to in-frame clones and leaves out a portion. The repertoire consists of roughly 90,000 clones, with roughly four fifths occurring once and the leading ten covering roughly 16%. No patient escaped relapse after autologous stem cell transplantation, and brentuximab vedotin exposure varied. Sequences were derived from peripheral blood mononuclear cells (PBMCs), sampled before the second cycle of nivolumab. The receptors originated from a human donor with classical Hodgkin lymphoma.

The V gene is TRBV27, the J gene TRBJ2-3, with 9 bases identical to TRBD2. Germline V gene data show CDR1 as MNHEY and CDR2 as SMNVEV (reference sequence). V lost 6 bases to trimming and J lost 6 bases; unmatched junction nucleotides: 7. The CDR3 is 14 amino acids. As DNA, the CDR3 is TGTGCCAGCAGCCGAGCGGGAGGAAGGGATACGCAGTATTTT. This gives the protein CASSRAGGRDTQYF.

This chain connects TRBV19 to TRBJ1-1, with no clear D. V lost 0 bases and J lost 4, with 6 bases in between. This CDR3 is 13 amino acids long. Germline CDR1 and CDR2: LNHDA and SQIVND (reference sequence). Here the CDR3 reads CASSIEVGTEAFF. CDR3 in DNA: TGTGCCAGTAGTATAGAGGTTGGCACTGAAGCTTTCTTT.

The V call is TRBV28, the J call TRBJ2-7; D might be TRBD1 (5 bases). Germline V gene lookup returns CDR1 MDHEN and CDR2 SYDVKM. Trimming took off 5 bases at V and 3 bases at J, with 11 bases between the two ends. The length of the CDR3 is 13 residues. The CDR3 DNA reads as TGTGCCAGCAGTCCAGACAGAATCTACGAGCAGTACTTC. Translation: CASSPDRIYEQYF.

By sample fraction, this clone is medium-sized (0.01 to 0.1%). This chain connects TRBV7-2 to TRBJ1-5; D gene unclear. The germline gives CDR1 SGHTA, CDR2 FQGNSA. V lost 0 bases to trimming and J lost 3 bases, with 6 bases between them. The CDR3 consists of 14 residues. The CDR3 sequence is CASSLAVINQPQHF. The CDR3 coding sequence is TGTGCCAGCAGCTTAGCCGTCATCAATCAGCCCCAGCATTTT.

In nucleotides, the CDR3 is TGTGCCACCAGCAGGCAAGTTGGCGGGGAGCTGTTTTTT. It encodes CATSRQVGGELFF. The chain employs TRBV15 and TRBJ2-2; no clear D gene. The CDR3 runs to 13 residues. V was cut by 3 bases and J by 7 bases, with 9 bases left in between. Germline lookup yields CDR1 LNHNV and CDR2 YYDKDF (reference sequence).

A few counts support this clone. The rearrangement uses TRBV7-2 and TRBJ2-1; no reliable D call. CDR1 is SGHTA, CDR2 FQGNSA, per germline. V was trimmed by 0 bases and J by 10 bases, leaving 13 bases between them. This CDR3 has 14 amino acids. CDR3 region: CASSLAPEYGEQFF. CDR3 DNA: TGTGCCAGCAGCTTAGCGCCGGAGTACGGGGAGCAGTTCTTC.

J is TRBJ2-7 and V is TRBV5-1, with TRBD1 matching over 9 bases. Germline V CDR1 and CDR2: SGHRS, YFSETQ. The CDR3 loop spans 12 amino acids. Trimming cost V 2 bases and J 7 bases; bases outside gene matches: 1. CDR3 coding DNA: TGCGCCAGCAGCTTCGGGACAGGGGAGCAGTACTTC. Translation gives CASSFGTGEQYF.

The V gene is TRBV19, the J gene TRBJ2-7; D not resolved. The CDR3 has 16 amino acids. Trimming pared 5 bases from V and 6 bases from J, leaving 23 bases between. Looked up from germline, CDR1 is LNHDA and CDR2 is SQIVND (reference sequence). The DNA for the CDR3 is TGTGCCAGTAGTTTCTCGTCCGGGCTTTTTTCTAGCGAGCAGTACTTC. Its translation: CASSFSSGLFSSEQYF.

The chain carries TRBV27 and TRBJ2-4; 7 nucleotides line up with TRBD1. Germline assignment: CDR1 MNHEY and CDR2 SMNVEV (reference sequence). V shed 6 bases and J 4 bases; nucleotides not matched to a gene: 6. This CDR3 is built from 14 residues. CDR3 in DNA: TGTGCCAGCAGACCCAACAGGGGAAAAAACATTCAGTACTTC. As protein: CASRPNRGKNIQYF.

This chain links TRBV2 with TRBJ1-1; the D gene is possibly TRBD1 (6 bases). The CDR3 consists of 13 residues. V was clipped by 7 bases and J by 3 bases, with 12 bases between them. The germline CDR1 and CDR2 sequences are SNHLY and FYNNEI. The CDR3 DNA reads as TGTGCCAGCATAGGACAGCCATACACTGAAGCTTTCTTT. Protein sequence: CASIGQPYTEAFF. Complete variable domain (other parts from reference TRBV2 and TRBJ1-1): EPEVTQTPSHQVTQMGQEVILRCVPISNHLYFYWYRQILGQKVEFLVSFYNNEISEKSEIFDDQFSVERPDGSNFTLKIRSTKLEDSAMYFCASIGQPYTEAFFGQGTRLTVV.

The V and J genes are TRBV28 and TRBJ1-2; D call uncertain. Germline assignment: CDR1 MDHEN and CDR2 SYDVKM. The germline V and J ends were trimmed by 3 bases and 3 bases, with 14 bases remaining between them. The CDR3 is 15 residues long. CDR3 sequence: CASSLWRAGDYGYTF. Here the CDR3 DNA reads TGTGCCAGCAGTTTGTGGAGGGCTGGGGACTATGGCTACACCTTC.

This clone was counted between two and nine times. The chain has TRBV27 and TRBJ2-7; D gene uncertain. CDR1 and CDR2 from the germline V gene are MNHEY and SMNVEV (reference sequence). The CDR3 has 14 residues. Trimming cost V 0 bases and J 0 bases, with 6 bases left between them. CDR3 amino acids: CASSLSGTSYEQYF. The DNA for the CDR3 is TGTGCCAGCAGTTTATCAGGCACCTCCTACGAGCAGTACTTC.

This rearrangement joins TRBV5-6 to TRBJ2-1, with a possible D match to TRBD1 (7 bases). V gave up 5 bases and J gave up 5 bases, with 20 bases separating them. This CDR3 comprises 16 residues. Germline CDR1 SGHDT, CDR2 YYEEEE. The CDR3 DNA reads as TGTGCCAGCAGTAGCAGGGGGGACTCGACAAACAATGAGCAGTTCTTC. Its protein product is CASSSRGDSTNNEQFF.

The V gene is TRBV15, the J gene TRBJ2-5, with D possibly being TRBD1 or TRBD2 (5 bases each). Trimming removed 1 base at V and 5 bases at J, with 11 bases between. Germline V gene sequence: CDR1 LNHNV, CDR2 YYDKDF (reference sequence). This CDR3 comprises 14 residues. The CDR3 loop is CATSRGQGGETQYF. The CDR3 DNA reads TGTGCCACCAGCAGAGGGCAGGGCGGGGAGACCCAGTACTTC.

The rearrangement joins TRBV11-2 to TRBJ2-1, with 10 nucleotides matching TRBD2. J gave up 6 bases and V 5 bases, and 10 bases lay outside the gene matches. CDR1 is SGHAT and CDR2 is FQNNGV in the germline V gene. The CDR3 is made up of 16 amino acids. The CDR3 protein is CASSLFGLAALNEQFF. The CDR3 nucleotides read TGTGCCAGCAGCCTATTTGGACTAGCGGCCCTCAATGAGCAGTTCTTC.

Here the CDR3 reads CAISEGPSGRARQFF. CDR3 sequence (DNA): TGTGCCATCAGTGAGGGCCCCAGCGGGAGGGCCCGTCAGTTCTTC. This chain uses TRBV10-3 with TRBJ2-1; 10 bases are a match to TRBD2. The length of the CDR3 is 15 residues. Unmatched junction bases numbered 11, after V lost 2 bases and J lost 13 bases. CDR1 is ENHRY and CDR2 is SYGVKD in the germline V gene.